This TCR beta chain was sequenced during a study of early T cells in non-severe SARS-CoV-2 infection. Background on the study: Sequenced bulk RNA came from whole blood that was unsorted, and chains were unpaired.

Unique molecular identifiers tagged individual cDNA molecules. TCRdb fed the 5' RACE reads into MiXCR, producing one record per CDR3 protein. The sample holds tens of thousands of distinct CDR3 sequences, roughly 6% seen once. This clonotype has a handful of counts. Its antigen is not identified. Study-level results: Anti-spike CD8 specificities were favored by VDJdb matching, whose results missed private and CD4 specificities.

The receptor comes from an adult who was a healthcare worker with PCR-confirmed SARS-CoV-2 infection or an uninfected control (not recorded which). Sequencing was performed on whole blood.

CDR3 sequence reads: CASSSEMTGANVLTF. CDR3 DNA sequence: TGTGCCAGCAGCTCGGAAATGACTGGGGCCAACGTCCTGACTTTC. The chain recombines TRBV7-2 with TRBJ2-6; no reliable D call. V was trimmed by 4 bases and J by 2 bases, leaving 9 bases between them. Germline values: CDR1 SGHTA, CDR2 FQGNSA. The CDR3 is 15 residues long.